The clone carrying this T cell receptor (beta chain) was seen only a few times. The CDR3 contains 15 residues. The V gene lost 6 bases and the J gene lost 0 bases, with 12 bases spanning the gap. The data were taken from a study of T cells after yellow fever vaccination. TCRdb re-called the 5' RACE reads through MiXCR, storing one row per CDR3 protein. This sample has 200,000 or so distinct CDR3 sequences; approximately 6.3% occur once, and the top ten carry approximately 1%. The sequence came from a man younger than 40 who received the YFV17D yellow fever vaccine. The sequencing here drew on CD4+ T cells sorted from PBMCs, taken on the day of the yellow fever booster vaccination. The chain carries TRBV12-3 or TRBV12-4 and TRBJ1-3; TRBD1 might be the D (5 bases). DNA of the CDR3: TGTGCCAGCAGGAAAAACGGGGCCTCTGGAAACACCATATATTTT. Translation gives CASRKNGASGNTIYF.